The entry that follows covers one TCR beta chain sequence. This clone was found a few times. It has no known antigen specificity. Base qualities were left out, and no much larger clone turns up one base away. These data come from a study of blood T cell repertoires in COVID-19 (dated by TCRdb to the early 2020s). Background on the whole study: Samples from collaborators originated in the United States, Italy and Spain and spanned both the acute and convalescent phases of COVID-19. The repertoires were released in a freely available public database intended as a resource for research on the immune response to SARS-CoV-2. Nearly every sample came with metadata listing a de-identified subject ID, COVID-19 status, age in years and sex. The samples were drawn from the first 160 participants of the ongoing ImmuneRACE study and from over a thousand subjects provided by 6 global collaborators. Deeply sampled blood TCRbeta repertoires from subjects exposed to, actively infected with, or recovered from COVID-19 were included in the dataset. The material from the prospective study consisted of cDNA or gDNA derived from T cells, B-cell-depleted T cells, or PBMCs. Where available, HLA class I and class II types were taken from metadata supplied by the sample provider and were not determined by assay-based typing. Study-wide conclusions, independent of this receptor: The amount of clinical and demographic metadata varied by source and participant and was provided uncurated.

TCRbeta CDR3 regions were amplified from genomic DNA by means of the immunoSEQ Assay, a bias-controlled multiplex PCR. The paper's data handling went like this. The number of nucleated cells in each sample was estimated by amplification of reference gene primers within the assay. Sequence reads were collapsed and filtered to measure the absolute abundance of every unique TCRbeta CDR3 rearrangement. Productive Simpson clonality was computed per sample as the square root of Simpson's diversity index over productive rearrangements. The clones in this table, taken by TCRdb from immuneACCESS, are in-frame only. Not every clone is retained; where verified, under half of the shortfall comes from an unresolved V gene, and the cause of the rest is unknown. From that table come the V and J calls and clone size; the DNA was used to work out D and trimming. A total of about 300,000 clones appear in this sample, just under 90% of them only once. The biggest ten clones account for around 1.9% of the sample.

In the germline V gene, CDR1 corresponds to SGHTA and CDR2 to FQGNSA. Trimming leaves V shorter by 6 bases and J shorter by 0 bases, with the junction holding 4 bases beyond the gene matches. Including the terminal cysteine and phenylalanine, the CDR3 comprises 15 residues. Just the 45-base CDR3 DNA is kept, in frame starting at base 1. One collaborating source in Seattle enrolled patients during active infection and followed them longitudinally through the course of disease. The collaborating institutions used their own protocols to collect whole blood in K2EDTA tubes. Collaborator samples were shipped for TCRbeta analysis as frozen whole blood, isolated PBMCs, or DNA extracted from either sample type.

The chain uses TRBV7-2 and TRBJ1-1; TRBD1 lines up with 10 middle nucleotides. Sequenced input: peripheral blood. This clonotype originated in a woman aged 30 to 39 with COVID-19, enrolled during active disease. The DNA sequence is given as TGTGCCAGCAGGAGACAGGGGGCGGTGAACACTGAAGCTTTCTTT. It encodes CASRRQGAVNTEAFF.